The 15 T cell receptor beta chains below were found in one sample sequenced in a study of cytomegalovirus exposure and HLA in healthy donors. A multiplex PCR was run with 60 Vbeta primers and 13 Jbeta primers. TCRdb's copy holds only in-frame clones and misses some; the assay was immunoSEQ multiplex PCR. The sample contains some 130,000 clones, 65% to 80% of which appear only once. The sequenced sample consisted of PBMCs. All receptors derive from a male donor in good health and CMV-seropositive.

This rearrangement joins TRBV2 to TRBJ1-1; 10 nucleotides align to TRBD1. The V segment lost 6 bases and the J segment 3 bases; nucleotides outside the gene matches: 7. The CDR3 covers 15 residues. Per the germline V gene, CDR1 is SNHLY and CDR2 is FYNNEI. CDR3 sequence: CASSASTGGDTEAFF. CDR3 DNA: TGTGCCAGCAGCGCATCGACAGGGGGCGACACTGAAGCTTTCTTT.

This clone has more than one count but fewer than ten. The germline gene is not matched at one end of the junction; a read error may be the cause. V is TRBV5-1 and J is TRBJ2-7; TRBD1 agrees at 9 bases. This CDR3 contains 15 residues. Per the germline V gene, CDR1 is SGHRS and CDR2 is YFSETQ. CDR3: CASSSGTGISYEQYF. The DNA of the CDR3 is TGCGCTAGCAGCTCCGGGACAGGGATCTCCTACGAGCAGTACTTC. The full variable domain, rest sourced from reference TRBV5-1 and TRBJ2-7, is KAGVTQTPRYLIKTRGQQVTLSCSPISGHRSVSWYQQTPGQGLQFLFEYFSETQRNKGNFPGRFSGRQFSNSRSEMNVSTLELGDSALYLCASSSGTGISYEQYFGPGTRLTVT.

A few counts support this clone. J is TRBJ1-2 and V is TRBV5-1; possible D gene TRBD1, 6 bases. V was shortened by 3 bases and J by 9 bases, with 15 bases between the two germline ends. The CDR3 loop spans 13 amino acids. The germline V gene encodes CDR1 SGHRS and CDR2 YFSETQ. CDR3 protein: CASSSGDGSRYTF. As DNA, the CDR3 is TGCGCCAGCAGCTCAGGGGACGGCTCACGCTACACCTTC.

Only one count was recorded for this clone. The DNA for the CDR3 is TGCGCCACCGTCCGGGAGGACACGAACACCGGGGAGCTGTTTTTT. It translates to CATVREDTNTGELFF. The chain has TRBV10-2 and TRBJ2-2; 7 nucleotides agree with TRBD2. Trimming took 10 bases from V and 0 from J; bases not matched to a gene: 8. The CDR3 covers 15 residues. Germline V CDR1 and CDR2: WSHSY, SAAADI.

The CDR3 nucleotides are TGTGCCTGGACCCTAGCGGGGGCGAGCTCCTACAATGAGCAGTTCTTC. Its protein product is CAWTLAGASSYNEQFF. The chain is built from TRBV30 and TRBJ2-1; 10 bases line up with TRBD2. V was pared by 4 bases and J by 0 bases, with 6 bases of the junction left unmatched. The CDR3 is 16 amino acids. Germline CDR1 reads GTSNPN; CDR2 reads SVGIG (reference sequence).

The chain employs TRBV18 and TRBJ2-3; possibly TRBD1 for D (5 bases). The V gene lost 6 bases and the J gene lost 0 bases, with 25 bases spanning the gap. CDR3 length: 19 amino acids. Germline V gene data show CDR1 as KGHSH and CDR2 as LQKENI. As DNA, the CDR3 is TGTGCCAGCTCCCCGATCACATCTCAGGGATACACTAGCACAGATACGCAGTATTTT. This codes for CASSPITSQGYTSTDTQYF.

The chain has TRBV6-6 and TRBJ2-1; tentatively, D is TRBD2 (5 bases). The V end was cut by 2 bases, the J end by 5 bases, with 7 bases between. Germline values: CDR1 MNHNY, CDR2 SVGAGI (reference sequence). The CDR3 length is 13 residues. The CDR3 sequence: CASSYGRDNEQFF. The CDR3 DNA reads TGTGCCAGCAGTTACGGGCGGGACAATGAGCAGTTCTTC.

The rearrangement links TRBV5-1 to TRBJ1-1; 7 nucleotides agree with TRBD1. The CDR3 spans 15 residues. The ends lost 4 bases at V and 2 bases at J; junction bases unmatched: 8. Germline values: CDR1 SGHRS, CDR2 YFSETQ. CDR3 loop: CASSLGDRKNTEAFF. The CDR3 DNA is TGCGCCAGCAGCCTAGGGGACAGAAAAAACACTGAAGCTTTCTTT. Full variable domain (outside the CDR3, taken from reference TRBV5-1 and TRBJ1-1): KAGVTQTPRYLIKTRGQQVTLSCSPISGHRSVSWYQQTPGQGLQFLFEYFSETQRNKGNFPGRFSGRQFSNSRSEMNVSTLELGDSALYLCASSLGDRKNTEAFFGQGTRLTVV.

The rearrangement joins TRBV5-5 to TRBJ2-5; 9 nucleotides agree with TRBD1. V was clipped by 3 bases and J by 2 bases; unmatched bases: 14. Germline V gene sequence: CDR1 SGHKS, CDR2 YYEKEE (reference sequence). This CDR3 region has 18 residues. CDR3 DNA: TGTGCCAGCAGCTCTAGGTACCGGGACAGGGTCGTACAAGAGACCCAGTACTTC. Protein sequence: CASSSRYRDRVVQETQYF.

The chain joins TRBV2 to TRBJ1-1; D gene uncertain. Germline CDR1 and CDR2: SNHLY and FYNNEI. V lost 6 bases and J 11 bases, leaving 22 bases between the germline ends. This CDR3 has 14 amino acids. The CDR3 region is CASRSINQNREAFF. The CDR3 DNA follows: TGTGCCAGCAGATCAATAAACCAAAACCGAGAGGCTTTCTTT. The full variable domain, with the rest looked up from reference TRBV2 and TRBJ1-1, is EPEVTQTPSHQVTQMGQEVILRCVPISNHLYFYWYRQILGQKVEFLVSFYNNEISEKSEIFDDQFSVERPDGSNFTLKIRSTKLEDSAMYFCASRSINQNREAFFGQGTRLTVV.

This clone occurred once. A read error may produce the germline difference seen at one junction end. The chain joins TRBV28 to TRBJ1-4, with a possible D match to TRBD1 (5 bases). The CDR3 contains 14 residues. Germline V CDR1 and CDR2: MDHEN, SYDVKM. Written as DNA, the CDR3 is TGTGCCAGCAGTTTGGAGGGGAGGAATGAAAGACTGTTTTTT. This codes for CASSLEGRNERLFF.

This clone appeared once. The chain carries TRBV6-5 and TRBJ2-3; 7 nucleotides agree with TRBD2. V lost 5 bases and J lost 2; bases outside the gene matches: 7. From germline, CDR1 is MNHEY and CDR2 SVGAGI. The CDR3 runs to 15 residues. For the CDR3, the DNA is TGTGCCAGCAGTCCGAGCGGGACTTACACAGATACGCAGTATTTT. Translating gives CASSPSGTYTDTQYF.

The table lists this clone with a count of one. The rearrangement uses TRBV18 and TRBJ2-7; 10 bases align to TRBD1. Trimming at V came to 0 bases and at J to 4 bases, leaving 0 bases not matched to a gene. Looked up from germline, CDR1 is KGHSH and CDR2 is LQKENI. The CDR3 sequence is 14 residues long. CDR3 sequence reads: CASSPPGQGYEQYF. The CDR3 region has the DNA TGTGCCAGCTCACCACCGGGACAGGGGTACGAGCAGTACTTC.

On this clone itself: A junction end diverges from the germline sequence, so it may reflect a read error. This chain links TRBV28 with TRBJ2-1, with D maybe TRBD2 (6 bases). Germline CDR1 MDHEN, CDR2 SYDVKM. The CDR3 extends over 16 amino acids. CDR3: CVSSITAGGSYNEQFF. The CDR3 DNA reads TGTGTCAGCAGCATTACGGCCGGGGGCTCCTACAATGAGCAGTTCTTC.

The chain recombines TRBV28 with TRBJ1-2, with D hard to call. Deletions cut 3 bases from V and 9 bases from J, with 14 bases between. The CDR3 sequence is 13 residues long. Germline CDR1 MDHEN, CDR2 SYDVKM. CDR3 DNA sequence: TGTGCCAGCAGTTTCATGGGGAGGAACCGCTACACCTTC. Encoded protein: CASSFMGRNRYTF.